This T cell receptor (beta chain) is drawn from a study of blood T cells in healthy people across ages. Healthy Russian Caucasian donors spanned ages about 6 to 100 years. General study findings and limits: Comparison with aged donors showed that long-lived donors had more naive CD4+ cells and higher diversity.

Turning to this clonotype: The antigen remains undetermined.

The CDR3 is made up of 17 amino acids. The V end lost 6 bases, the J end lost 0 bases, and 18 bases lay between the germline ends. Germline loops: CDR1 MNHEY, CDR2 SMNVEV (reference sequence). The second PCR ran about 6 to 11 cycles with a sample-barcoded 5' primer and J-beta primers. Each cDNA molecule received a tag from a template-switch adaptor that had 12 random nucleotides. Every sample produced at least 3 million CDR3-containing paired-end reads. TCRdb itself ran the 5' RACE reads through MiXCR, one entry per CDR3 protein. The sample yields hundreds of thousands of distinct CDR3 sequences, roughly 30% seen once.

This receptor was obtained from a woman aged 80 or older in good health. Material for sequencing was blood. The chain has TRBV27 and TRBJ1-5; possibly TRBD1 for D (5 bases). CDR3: CASRKNGAGYSNQPQHF. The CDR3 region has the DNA TGTGCCAGCAGGAAAAATGGGGCAGGGTATAGCAATCAGCCCCAGCATTTT.